The next 22 T cell receptor beta chains were all read from a single sample in a study of T cells in Graves' hyperthyroidism and ophthalmopathy. Researchers took RNA transcripts and amplified the TCR beta CDR3 regions from them. Initially, a first-round RT-PCR of the TCR CDR3 employed the HTBI primer set. Each CDR3 protein gets one entry after TCRdb re-called the multiplex PCR reads with MiXCR. Seen here are fewer than 850,000 distinct CDR3 sequences, roughly 17% observed once, and the top ten hold about 16%. The sample was blood. These receptors all come from a man in his forties or fifties with Graves' hyperthyroidism.

This clonotype has at least ten counts. This chain joins TRBV3-1 and TRBJ1-3; TRBD1 matches at 8 bases. Germline lookup yields CDR1 LGHDT and CDR2 YNNKEL (reference sequence). V lost 0 bases, J lost 2 bases, and 12 bases stayed unmatched. This CDR3 is built from 19 residues. CDR3 residues: CASSQDVETGASAGNTIYF. The CDR3, as DNA: TGTGCCAGCAGCCAAGATGTGGAGACAGGGGCAAGCGCTGGAAACACCATATATTTT.

This clonotype was counted a few times. The V gene is TRBV7-2, the J gene TRBJ2-2; 9 bases are a match to TRBD1. Germline lookup yields CDR1 SGHTA and CDR2 FQGNSA. The CDR3 covers 17 residues. The V gene end was trimmed by 3 bases and the J gene end by 8 bases; junction bases not matched to a gene: 13. CDR3: CASSFYRDRARSGELFF. The CDR3 region has the DNA TGTGCCAGCAGCTTTTACCGGGACAGGGCTCGATCAGGGGAGCTGTTTTTT.

This clonotype has a handful of counts. The chain is built from TRBV6-1 and TRBJ2-1; 7 positions agree with TRBD1. The length of the CDR3 is 19 residues. V shed 6 bases, J shed 2 bases, and the junction held 19 bases outside the gene matches. CDR1 is MNHNS and CDR2 is SASEGT in the germline V gene. CDR3 nucleotides: TGTGCCAGCAGAGGAAGACAGGGTCCAATGCTCGAGGCCTACAATGAGCAGTTCTTC. Translated, it gives CASRGRQGPMLEAYNEQFF.

Many counts were recorded for this clonotype. The chain joins TRBV25-1 to TRBJ1-1; unclear D gene. Trimming removed 5 bases at V and 11 bases at J, with 18 bases between. This CDR3 is built from 13 residues. The germline gives CDR1 MGHDK, CDR2 SYGVNS. The DNA for the CDR3 is TGTGCCAGCAGTATCTCGGACCGTTATGAGGCTTTCTTT. It is translated as CASSISDRYEAFF.

This clonotype was recorded at least ten times. The gene calls are TRBV5-1 and TRBJ1-1; TRBD1 is a possible D gene (5 bases). From germline, CDR1 is SGHRS and CDR2 YFSETQ. This CDR3 spans 19 amino acids. With 2 bases removed from V and 0 bases from J, the gap between germline ends came to 23 bases. CDR3 bases: TGCGCCAGCAGCTTAAACGGACTGGTTAGCGACAGCATGAACACTGAAGCTTTCTTT. Protein: CASSLNGLVSDSMNTEAFF.

This clonotype was recorded at least ten times. The chain joins TRBV28 to TRBJ1-3; tentatively, D is TRBD1 (5 bases). The CDR3 sequence is 14 residues long. V dropped 3 bases and J dropped 0 bases, with 6 bases sitting between them. The V gene's germline CDR1 is MDHEN and CDR2 SYDVKM. DNA of the CDR3: TGTGCCAGCAGTTTCGACAGCTCTGGAAACACCATATATTTT. This gives the protein CASSFDSSGNTIYF.

In this sample, this clonotype turned up many times. The chain combines TRBV9 with TRBJ1-4, with D perhaps matching TRBD1 (5 bases). Trimming removed 4 bases from V and 6 bases from J, with 19 bases in between. Looked up from germline, CDR1 is SGDLS and CDR2 is YYNGEE. This CDR3 has 16 residues. CDR3 sequence reads: CASSPRDEGGDEKLFF. CDR3 coding DNA: TGTGCCAGCAGCCCCAGGGACGAGGGAGGCGATGAAAAACTGTTTTTT.

This clonotype has a handful of counts. The CDR3, as DNA: TGCAGTGCTAGAGATACGGCAATAAACACTGAAGCTTTCTTT. It is translated as CSARDTAINTEAFF. This chain joins TRBV20-1 and TRBJ1-1; no firm D call. CDR1 is DFQATT, CDR2 SNEGSKA, per germline (reference sequence). With 0 bases removed from V and 2 bases from J, the gap between germline ends came to 10 bases. CDR3 length: 14 residues.

This clonotype was seen repeatedly, ten times or more. This chain joins TRBV11-2 and TRBJ2-3; TRBD1 might be the D (5 bases). Germline assignment: CDR1 SGHAT and CDR2 FQNNGV. Deletions cut 6 bases from V and 0 bases from J, with 19 bases between. This CDR3 region has 17 residues. CDR3 residues: CASSRSSGSPSTDTQYF. Written as DNA, the CDR3 is TGTGCCAGCAGTCGATCCTCAGGGTCCCCTAGCACAGATACGCAGTATTTT.

The sample holds many counts of this clonotype. The J gene is TRBJ1-5, the V gene TRBV27; the match to TRBD1 covers 8 bases. After removal of 5 bases from V and 2 bases from J, the junction contained 5 bases not matched to a gene. Looked up from germline, CDR1 is MNHEY and CDR2 is SMNVEV (reference sequence). The CDR3 spans 15 residues. CDR3 in DNA: TGTGCCAGCAGTCCCGGACAGGGACGCAATCAGCCCCAGCATTTT. Encoded protein: CASSPGQGRNQPQHF.

This clonotype was recorded a few times. The chain carries TRBV28 and TRBJ1-5; a weak D match, TRBD1 (5 bases). The germline V gene encodes CDR1 MDHEN and CDR2 SYDVKM. The CDR3 consists of 15 residues. V lost 1 base, J lost 4 bases, and 11 bases lay in between. The CDR3 nucleotides read TGTGCCAGCAGTTTATTCTGGGACGGGAATCAGCCCCAGCATTTT. Protein product: CASSLFWDGNQPQHF. Full variable domain (remainder filled in from reference TRBV28 and TRBJ1-5): DVKVTQSSRYLVKRTGEKVFLECVQDMDHENMFWYRQDPGLGLRLIYFSYDVKMKEKGDIPEGYSVSREKKERFSLILESASTNQTSMYLCASSLFWDGNQPQHFGDGTRLSIL.

This clonotype was seen repeatedly, ten times or more. The rearrangement uses TRBV11-2 and TRBJ2-2; D remains unclear. Germline V gives CDR1 SGHAT, CDR2 FQNNGV. With 7 bases removed from V and 1 base from J, the gap between germline ends came to 10 bases. This CDR3 contains 14 residues. CDR3 DNA: TGTGCCAGCACAAGTCGGAGGAACACCGGGGAGCTGTTTTTT. Protein: CASTSRRNTGELFF.

This clonotype was seen at least ten times. CDR3 coding DNA: TGTGCCAGCAGTGGGTTTGCTATGAACACTGAAGCTTTCTTT. Encoded protein: CASSGFAMNTEAFF. The chain recombines TRBV2 with TRBJ1-1; no clear D gene. Germline V gene lookup returns CDR1 SNHLY and CDR2 FYNNEI. The CDR3 is 14 residues long. Trimming pared 4 bases from V and 0 bases from J, leaving 9 bases between.

This clonotype was seen ten or more times. The chain is built from TRBV9 and TRBJ1-1; D gene unclear. Deletions cut 0 bases from V and 4 bases from J, with 4 bases between. The CDR3 sequence is 12 residues long. Germline CDR1 and CDR2: SGDLS and YYNGEE. CDR3 DNA sequence: TGTGCCAGCAGCGTAGGAATCACTGAAGCTTTCTTT. Amino acid sequence: CASSVGITEAFF.

The chain uses TRBV28 and TRBJ1-1; D unclear. Germline lookup yields CDR1 MDHEN and CDR2 SYDVKM. Trimming removed 11 bases from V and 5 bases from J, with 12 bases in between. This CDR3 region has 11 residues. The CDR3 spells CAVEGDTEAFF. The CDR3 region has the DNA TGTGCCGTAGAGGGCGATACTGAAGCTTTCTTT.

This clonotype was observed at least ten times. The V gene is TRBV2, the J gene TRBJ2-5; no definite D call. Between the trimmed V and J ends, which lost 6 bases and 7 bases, there was a span of 15 bases. The CDR3 runs 13 residues. The germline V gene has CDR1 SNHLY and CDR2 FYNNEI. Written as DNA, the CDR3 is TGTGCCAGCAGCCTGACACCCCAGGTGACCCAGTACTTC. It codes for CASSLTPQVTQYF.

This clonotype was observed many times. The V gene is TRBV3-1, the J gene TRBJ2-1, with TRBD1 matching over 8 bases. Germline CDR1 reads LGHDT; CDR2 reads YNNKEL (reference sequence). The CDR3 has 17 amino acids. The junction had 8 bases not matched to a gene; V was cut back by 0 bases and J by 4 bases. CDR3 bases: TGTGCCAGCAGCCAAGATGGGACAGGTTTGATTTACAATGAGCAGTTCTTC. Amino acids: CASSQDGTGLIYNEQFF.

At least ten counts were recorded for this clonotype. The CDR3 nucleotides read TGTGCCAGCAGTTTATATGGGAGTTTCGAAAAACTGTTTTTT. This translates into CASSLYGSFEKLFF. This chain uses TRBV28 with TRBJ1-4; D is unresolved. V lost 1 base, J lost 8 bases, and 11 bases lay in between. The CDR3 sequence is 14 residues long. CDR1 is MDHEN, CDR2 SYDVKM, per germline.

This clonotype appeared a few times. V usage is TRBV4-2 and J usage is TRBJ1-1; D uncertain. The V gene lost 4 bases and the J gene lost 1 base, with 10 bases spanning the gap. The germline V gene encodes CDR1 LGHNA and CDR2 YNFKEQ. This CDR3 is built from 14 residues. In nucleotides, the CDR3 is TGTGCCAGCAGCCCCCCCGGTGGGAACACTGAAGCTTTCTTT. Amino acids: CASSPPGGNTEAFF.

Ten or more counts support this clonotype. The chain joins TRBV2 to TRBJ1-6; D uncertain. In germline, CDR1 is SNHLY, CDR2 FYNNEI. V was cut by 6 bases and J by 0 bases, with 24 bases left in between. This CDR3 has 20 amino acids. CDR3 DNA sequence: TGTGCCAGCAGGGGGATACTGGAGCCTTCCAGGAGCTCCTATAATTCACCCCTCCACTTT. Its protein is CASRGILEPSRSSYNSPLHF.

The J gene is TRBJ2-3, the V gene TRBV29-1; 7 bases are a match to TRBD2. V was pared by 2 bases and J by 0 bases, with 8 bases of the junction left unmatched. The CDR3 has 16 amino acids. Germline values: CDR1 SQVTM, CDR2 ANQGSEA. The CDR3 DNA reads TGCAGCGTTGAATTGTCCCTAGCGGAGAGCACAGATACGCAGTATTTT. It yields the protein CSVELSLAESTDTQYF.

The chain is built from TRBV19 and TRBJ2-1; D may match TRBD1 or TRBD2 (5 bases each). The CDR3 contains 13 residues. Germline CDR1 reads LNHDA; CDR2 reads SQIVND (reference sequence). V lost 7 bases and J 6 bases, leaving 13 bases between the germline ends. CDR3 loop: CASTPGHPNEQFF. The CDR3 DNA reads as TGTGCCAGTACCCCGGGGCATCCCAATGAGCAGTTCTTC.